This T cell receptor (beta chain) comes out of a study of OX40 agonist ivuxolimab in advanced cancers. Study information: The dose-escalation cohort had hepatocellular carcinoma, melanoma, renal cell or head and neck cancer.

General observations from the study: Mean expanded clone counts were higher in CD8+ than CD4+ T cells.

Concerning this clone itself: The antigen is undetermined.

The method was immunoSEQ multiplex PCR; TCRdb's version includes in-frame clones alone and lacks a portion of them. The sample includes about 44,000 clones, 75% to 90% of them seen just once. J lost 2 bases, V lost 10 bases, and 5 bases had no gene match. The CDR3 spans 13 residues. Looked up from germline, CDR1 is SGHAT and CDR2 is FQNNGV. The source of this sequence is an adult with an advanced solid tumor such as melanoma, head and neck, liver or kidney cancer. The chain couples TRBV11-2 to TRBJ2-3; 8 bases are shared with TRBD2. Sequenced here: CD4+ or CD8+ T cells sorted from blood, sampled in a trial of the OX40 agonist ivuxolimab. The CDR3, as DNA: TGTGCCACCGGTAGCGGGATCACAGATACGCAGTATTTT. It translates to CATGSGITDTQYF.